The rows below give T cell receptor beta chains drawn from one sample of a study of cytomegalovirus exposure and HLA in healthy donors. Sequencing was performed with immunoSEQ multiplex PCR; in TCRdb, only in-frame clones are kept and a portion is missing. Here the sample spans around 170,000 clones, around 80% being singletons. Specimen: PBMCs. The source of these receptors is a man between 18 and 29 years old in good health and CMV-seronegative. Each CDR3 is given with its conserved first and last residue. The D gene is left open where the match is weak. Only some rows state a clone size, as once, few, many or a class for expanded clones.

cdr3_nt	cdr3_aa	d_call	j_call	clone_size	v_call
TGTGCCAGCAGTTACTCGGAGACAGGGGCCTGTGGCTACACCTTC	CASSYSETGACGYTF	TRBD1	TRBJ1-2	.	TRBV6-5
TGTGCCAGTAGTCTCATAGGGACTAGCAGCTACGAGCAGTACTTC	CASSLIGTSSYEQYF	TRBD2	TRBJ2-7	few	TRBV19
TGTGCCAGCCTCACCGGGGGGCTGGGGAATCAGCCCCAGCATTTT	CASLTGGLGNQPQHF	.	TRBJ1-5	.	TRBV6-1
TGTGCCAGCTCACCAGACCAACAGGGGACTGGCTACACCTTC	CASSPDQQGTGYTF	TRBD1	TRBJ1-2	.	TRBV18
TGTGCCAGCAGCTTAGTTCCTCCAGGGCGGGGGTGGTACGAGCAGTACTTC	CASSLVPPGRGWYEQYF	TRBD2	TRBJ2-7	.	TRBV7-8
TGTGCCAGCAAGCCAGGCCACATCAATCAGCCCCAGCATTTT	CASKPGHINQPQHF	.	TRBJ1-5	.	TRBV2
TGCGCCAGCAGCCAAGATTTAACAGGTCATACTAATGAAAAACTGTTTTTT	CASSQDLTGHTNEKLFF	.	TRBJ1-4	.	TRBV4-3
TGTGCCAGCTCACCACGAGTTGAAAACACTGAAGCTTTCTTT	CASSPRVENTEAFF	.	TRBJ1-1	.	TRBV18
TGTGCCAGCAGCACCCCGAGGGAATCCTACAATGAGCAGTTCTTC	CASSTPRESYNEQFF	.	TRBJ2-1	.	TRBV11-2
TGTGCCAGCAGAGGGCTTACAGGGGGCCCCTACGAGCAGTACTTC	CASRGLTGGPYEQYF	TRBD1	TRBJ2-7	.	TRBV6-1
TGCGGCGTTGAGTCAGGGGGGTACCCCTTCTCCTACGAGCAGTACTTC	CGVESGGYPFSYEQYF	.	TRBJ2-7	.	TRBV29-1
TGTGCCAGCGGCGCCGGAACAGTCAATCAGCCCCAGCATTTT	CASGAGTVNQPQHF	.	TRBJ1-5	once	TRBV9
TGTGCCAGCAGCCAAGATCTTGCTAGCGGGAAATCCGGGGAGCTGTTTTTT	CASSQDLASGKSGELFF	TRBD2	TRBJ2-2	once	TRBV4-2
TGTGCCAGCGGGGACTCCTCTAGCACAGATACGCAGTATTTT	CASGDSSSTDTQYF	.	TRBJ2-3	.	TRBV18
TGTGCCTGTCTTCGGGGGAGCAACACTGAAGCTTTCTTT	CACLRGSNTEAFF	.	TRBJ1-1	.	TRBV6-6
TGTGCCAGCAGCTTAAATCCGGACAGCCGACTCTATGGCTACACCTTC	CASSLNPDSRLYGYTF	.	TRBJ1-2	.	TRBV7-2
TGTGCCAGCAGCTTATTGCTAGCGGGGTCTCACAATGAGCAGTTCTTC	CASSLLLAGSHNEQFF	TRBD2	TRBJ2-1	.	TRBV28
TGTGCCTGGAGTGGTTCCGGGACAGGGGCATCTAACTATGGCTACACCTTC	CAWSGSGTGASNYGYTF	TRBD1	TRBJ1-2	few	TRBV30
TGTGCCAGCAGCTTAGGGACAGGAAAGAACACCGGGGAGCTGTTTTTT	CASSLGTGKNTGELFF	TRBD1	TRBJ2-2	.	TRBV7-9
TGTGCCAGCAGCTTAGCGATCACACCAACTGAAGCTTTCTTT	CASSLAITPTEAFF	.	TRBJ1-1	.	TRBV7-2